Following are 27 T cell receptor beta chains from one sample sequenced in a study of blood T cell repertoires in COVID-19. Assay used: immunoSEQ multiplex PCR; TCRdb lists only in-frame clones, some missing. Here the sample spans more than 200,000 clones, roughly 80% being singletons. Sequencing was done on a sample of peripheral blood. All receptors derive from a woman between 40 and 50 years old with active or convalescent COVID-19.

The chain carries TRBV30 and TRBJ2-3; 9 bases agree with TRBD1. J was trimmed by 3 bases and V by 2 bases; bases with no gene match: 12. The CDR3 runs 17 residues. Per the germline V gene, CDR1 is GTSNPN and CDR2 is SVGIG (reference sequence). The CDR3 nucleotides read TGTGCCTGGAGTTCTTCCCGGACAGGGGTCAGGACAGATACGCAGTATTTT. It is translated as CAWSSSRTGVRTDTQYF.

V gene TRBV15 combines with J gene TRBJ1-1; D is possibly TRBD1 (6 bases). V shed 8 bases and J shed 7 bases, with 20 bases lying between them. CDR1 is LNHNV and CDR2 is YYDKDF in the germline V gene (reference sequence). CDR3 size: 14 residues. CDR3 nucleotides: TGTGCCACCGAATCGGCAGGGGCTATTAGTGAAGCTTTCTTT. This gives the protein CATESAGAISEAFF. Full variable domain (missing parts from reference TRBV15 and TRBJ1-1): DAMVIQNPRYQVTQFGKPVTLSCSQTLNHNVMYWYQQKSSQAPKLLFHYYDKDFNNEADTPDNFQSRRPNTSFCFLDIRSPGLGDTAMYLCATESAGAISEAFFGQGTRLTVV.

The rearrangement joins TRBV5-1 to TRBJ2-3; TRBD1 aligns across 9 bases. This CDR3 comprises 14 residues. The J segment lost 4 bases and the V segment lost 4 bases, leaving 4 bases of the junction unmatched. The germline V gene encodes CDR1 SGHRS and CDR2 YFSETQ. The CDR3, as DNA: TGCGCCAGCAGCGACGACAGGGGGGCAGATACGCAGTATTTT. Encoded protein: CASSDDRGADTQYF.

The rearrangement joins TRBV15 to TRBJ1-4; D remains unclear. The CDR3 consists of 13 residues. Trimming left V 5 bases short and J 8 bases short, with 12 bases between. Germline loops: CDR1 LNHNV, CDR2 YYDKDF (reference sequence). The CDR3 coding sequence is TGTGCCACCAGCCCCGGGTTAGGAGAAAAACTGTTTTTT. Its translation is CATSPGLGEKLFF.

The V gene is TRBV11-3, the J gene TRBJ1-2, with D possibly matching TRBD1 (5 bases). V gave up 1 base and J gave up 4 bases, with 10 bases separating them. This CDR3 is 14 amino acids long. Germline assignment: CDR1 SGHNT and CDR2 YENEEA. CDR3 in DNA: TGTGCCAGCAGCTTAGGCTCAGGGTCCTATGGCTACACCTTC. This codes for CASSLGSGSYGYTF.

The CDR3 nucleotides read TGTGCCAGCAGCTTGTACTCAGGGGTTGAAAAACTGTTTTTT. Translation: CASSLYSGVEKLFF. The chain couples TRBV5-6 to TRBJ1-4; tentative D call: TRBD1 (6 bases). CDR3 length: 14 amino acids. V was shortened by 1 base and J by 7 bases, with 11 bases between the two germline ends. The germline V gene has CDR1 SGHDT and CDR2 YYEEEE.

This chain uses TRBV14 with TRBJ2-7; a possible D gene is TRBD1 (6 bases). The CDR3 is made up of 16 amino acids. Germline V gene lookup returns CDR1 SGHDN and CDR2 FVKESK. V lost 1 base to trimming and J lost 4 bases, with 17 bases between them. The CDR3 coding sequence is TGTGCCAGCAGCCAAGGGGAATCCGGGACACCGTACGAGCAGTACTTC. Amino acid sequence: CASSQGESGTPYEQYF.

The gene calls are TRBV4-2 and TRBJ1-2; TRBD1 aligns across 7 bases. CDR1 and CDR2 (germline): LGHNA, YNFKEQ. This CDR3 has 15 amino acids. V lost 4 bases to trimming and J lost 4 bases; unmatched junction nucleotides: 9. The CDR3 here is CASSPDREVVYGYTF. The CDR3 DNA reads TGTGCCAGCAGCCCAGACAGGGAGGTTGTCTATGGCTACACCTTC.

The chain combines TRBV6-5 with TRBJ1-2; tentatively, D is TRBD1 (5 bases). The CDR3 spans 15 residues. Germline CDR1 MNHEY, CDR2 SVGAGI. V lost 7 bases and J lost 7, with 22 bases in between. As DNA, the CDR3 is TGTGCCAGCACTCGACGTGGGGGGAGCCACGGTGGCTACACCTTC. Protein product: CASTRRGGSHGGYTF.

The chain links TRBV19 to TRBJ1-5; 8 bases map to TRBD1. The CDR3 is 13 residues long. The germline gives CDR1 LNHDA, CDR2 SQIVND (reference sequence). Unmatched junction bases numbered 11, after V lost 10 bases and J lost 9 bases. The chain's CDR3 is CATKRQGKGPQHF. As DNA, the CDR3 is TGTGCCACCAAGAGACAGGGGAAGGGGCCCCAGCATTTT.

The J gene is TRBJ2-3, the V gene TRBV5-6; tentative D call: TRBD1 (5 bases). The CDR3 has 15 residues. Trimming removed 5 bases from V and 4 bases from J, with 17 bases in between. The germline CDR1 and CDR2 sequences are SGHDT and YYEEEE. CDR3 sequence: CASSPQGLIADTQYF. The CDR3 DNA reads TGTGCCAGCAGTCCCCAGGGCCTTATCGCAGATACGCAGTATTTT.

V gene TRBV28 combines with J gene TRBJ2-7; D is unclear. V gave up 2 bases and J gave up 3 bases, with 5 bases separating them. Per the germline V gene, CDR1 is MDHEN and CDR2 is SYDVKM. The CDR3 is made up of 12 amino acids. As DNA, the CDR3 is TGTGCCAGCAGTTTACCCCGCTACGAGCAGTACTTC. Translated, it gives CASSLPRYEQYF.

This clone has a single count. The V gene is TRBV6-6, the J gene TRBJ1-1, with 8 bases identical to TRBD1. The CDR3 loop spans 17 amino acids. Germline V gene lookup returns CDR1 MNHNY and CDR2 SVGAGI (reference sequence). The V gene end was trimmed by 5 bases and the J gene end by 0 bases; junction bases not matched to a gene: 11. DNA of the CDR3: TGTGCCAGCAGTCACACAGGGGGAATGACTATGAACACTGAAGCTTTCTTT. Protein sequence: CASSHTGGMTMNTEAFF.

V and J are TRBV4-3 and TRBJ2-3; D uncertain. The CDR3 length is 13 residues. V was trimmed by 2 bases and J by 5 bases, leaving 8 bases between them. The germline V gene has CDR1 LGHNA and CDR2 YSLEER. In nucleotides, the CDR3 is TGCGCCAGCAGCCAACTGGCCCTAGATACGCAGTATTTT. Translation: CASSQLALDTQYF.

V usage is TRBV7-3 and J usage is TRBJ2-3; TRBD2 matches 10 bases. Germline V gene data show CDR1 as SGHTA and CDR2 as FQGTGA. The CDR3 contains 18 residues. V shed 1 base and J 2 bases; nucleotides not matched to a gene: 9. The CDR3 bases are TGTGCCAGCAGCTTAAGGGCCAGCGGGAGGGGATCCACAGATACGCAGTATTTT. It codes for CASSLRASGRGSTDTQYF. Filled out from reference TRBV7-3 and TRBJ2-3, the complete variable domain reads GAGVSQTPSNKVTEKGKYVELRCDPISGHTALYWYRQSLGQGPEFLIYFQGTGAADDSGLPNDRFFAVRPEGSVSTLKIQRTERGDSAVYLCASSLRASGRGSTDTQYFGPGTRLTVL.

The chain joins TRBV7-8 to TRBJ1-1, with 12 bases identical to TRBD1. CDR3 length: 17 residues. Germline CDR1 is SGHVS and CDR2 is FQNEAQ. J lost 1 base, V lost 2 bases, and 5 bases had no gene match. The CDR3 nucleotides are TGTGCCAGCAGCTTACTGGGACAGGGGGCCGCGAACACTGAAGCTTTCTTT. Its translation: CASSLLGQGAANTEAFF.

The V and J genes are TRBV5-6 and TRBJ1-2; TRBD1 matches at 7 bases. With 4 bases clipped from V and 8 bases from J, the junction kept 14 bases outside the gene matches. CDR3 length: 15 residues. CDR1 and CDR2 (germline): SGHDT, YYEEEE. CDR3 region: CASSPPGFRGKGYTF. For the CDR3, the DNA is TGTGCCAGCAGCCCACCAGGTTTCAGGGGGAAGGGCTACACCTTC.

The rearrangement joins TRBV6-5 to TRBJ2-5; the D is unclear. Germline CDR1 reads MNHEY; CDR2 reads SVGAGI. The CDR3 length is 13 residues. Trimming stripped 7 bases from V and 1 base from J, with 10 bases between. The CDR3 sequence: CASTSFLQETQYF. Written as DNA, the CDR3 is TGTGCCAGCACCTCGTTCCTCCAAGAGACCCAGTACTTC.

This clone was picked up a small number of times. The CDR3 nucleotides are TGTGCCAGCAGCCACCCGCGGGGCGGCAGGGATTCACCCCTCCACTTT. Translated: CASSHPRGGRDSPLHF. The chain combines TRBV11-2 with TRBJ1-6; a possible D gene is TRBD1 (5 bases). Trimming removed 5 bases from V and 8 bases from J, with 19 bases in between. The V gene's germline CDR1 is SGHAT and CDR2 FQNNGV. The CDR3 totals 16 residues.

The chain has TRBV3-1 (or the pseudogene TRBV3-2) and TRBJ2-7; D may be TRBD1 (6 bases). V dropped 4 bases and J dropped 3 bases, with 16 bases sitting between them. The CDR3 loop spans 15 amino acids. Germline CDR1 and CDR2: LGHDT and YNNKEL (reference sequence). The CDR3 region is CASSLDRSFYYEQYF. CDR3 sequence (DNA): TGTGCCAGCAGCCTCGACAGGAGCTTTTACTACGAGCAGTACTTC.

V and J are TRBV6-5 and TRBJ1-1, with D maybe TRBD1 (5 bases). Between the trimmed V and J ends, which lost 0 bases and 10 bases, there was a span of 9 bases. The CDR3 consists of 12 residues. CDR1 MNHEY and CDR2 SVGAGI come from the germline V gene. Here the CDR3 DNA reads TGTGCCAGCAGTTACTCCCAGGGTTTAGCTTTCTTT. It yields the protein CASSYSQGLAFF.

This chain joins TRBV5-4 and TRBJ2-1, with D tentatively TRBD2 (7 bases). Germline V gene sequence: CDR1 SGHNT, CDR2 YYREEE (reference sequence). Deletions cut 1 base from V and 8 bases from J, with 16 bases between. This CDR3 comprises 15 residues. The CDR3 DNA reads as TGTGCCAGCAGCTTGCGGGGGGCTAGGCTCGATGAGCAGTTCTTC. Amino acid sequence: CASSLRGARLDEQFF.

The chain employs TRBV5-6 and TRBJ1-2, with a tentative D call TRBD1 (6 bases). Looked up from germline, CDR1 is SGHDT and CDR2 is YYEEEE. V was clipped by 1 base and J by 8 bases, with 12 bases between them. The CDR3 covers 13 residues. CDR3 DNA: TGTGCCAGCAGCTTGCGGGGGGCGGGAGGCTACACCTTC. Encoded protein: CASSLRGAGGYTF.

The rearrangement joins TRBV5-6 to TRBJ1-4, with D unclear. Between the trimmed V and J ends, which lost 4 bases and 4 bases, there was a span of 11 bases. Germline V gene sequence: CDR1 SGHDT, CDR2 YYEEEE. CDR3 size: 14 residues. The DNA of the CDR3 is TGTGCCAGCAGCCGAGTCTCCCTTAATGAAAAACTGTTTTTT. It yields the protein CASSRVSLNEKLFF.

This chain uses TRBV24-1 with TRBJ2-3; 9 nucleotides agree with TRBD2. Germline CDR1 reads KGHDR; CDR2 reads SFDVKD. With V trimmed by 5 bases and J by 4 bases, 12 bases remained unmatched. The CDR3 is 17 residues long. The CDR3 loop reads CATSGGGGRAFSDTQYF. The CDR3 nucleotides read TGTGCCACCAGTGGGGGTGGCGGGAGGGCCTTTTCAGATACGCAGTATTTT.

This clone was picked up a small number of times. The V call is TRBV18, the J call TRBJ1-1, with D perhaps TRBD1 (6 bases). This CDR3 has 16 residues. Germline V gene lookup returns CDR1 KGHSH and CDR2 LQKENI. V dropped 0 bases and J dropped 5 bases, with 16 bases sitting between them. CDR3 residues: CASSPPLGAGETEAFF. CDR3 DNA: TGTGCCAGCTCACCACCGTTGGGGGCCGGAGAAACTGAAGCTTTCTTT.

This clone was seen only a few times. This chain links TRBV9 with TRBJ1-4; D is unclear. Trimming cost V 0 bases and J 8 bases, with 11 bases left between them. Germline CDR1 and CDR2: SGDLS and YYNGEE. CDR3 length: 14 amino acids. CDR3 coding DNA: TGTGCCAGCAGCGTAGCAGCGGGCGGAGAAAAACTGTTTTTT. Translating it yields CASSVAAGGEKLFF.